This T cell receptor (beta chain) comes out of a study of CD8+CD57+ T cells in acquired aplastic anemia. Across the whole study: DNA recovered from sorted CD4+ and CD8+ cells had a mean of approximately 3.2 ug.

Sequenced patients had shown CD8+CD57+ cell expansion by flow cytometry. Blood was sampled before the patients had received any therapy. TCR beta VDJ and CDR3 were profiled, and genomic DNA was the template. TCRdb re-derived calls from the reads in MiXCR, one entry per CDR3 protein. The sample lists approximately 470,000 distinct CDR3 sequences; under 40% were seen once. This clonotype was found a few times. The TCR comes from a human donor with aplastic anemia. The sample was sorted CD4+, CD8+, or CD8+CD57+ T cells (not recorded which) from PBMCs.

The CDR3 sequence is CASSWDGTPGGNQPQHF. The CDR3 bases are TGCGCCAGCAGCTGGGACGGGACGCCGGGAGGCAATCAGCCCCAGCATTTT. The J gene is TRBJ1-5, the V gene TRBV5-1; possible D gene TRBD1, 5 bases. Germline V lookup: CDR1 SGHRS, CDR2 YFSETQ. V was shortened by 3 bases and J by 2 bases, with 18 bases between the two germline ends. The CDR3 length is 17 residues.